This is a list of T cell receptor beta chains from one sample in a study of T cell responses to AZD1222 COVID-19 vaccine. The protocol was immunoSEQ multiplex PCR, while the TCRdb copy is restricted to in-frame clones and leaves out a portion. The table includes about 98,000 clones, about four fifths detected once. The sample was peripheral blood, taken on day 0 of AZD1222 vaccination. These receptors all stem from an adult in good health. Both conserved end residues are trimmed from each CDR3.

V gene,CDR3 protein
TRBV3-1/TRBV3-2,ASSQGSGANVLT
TRBV18,ASSPSGGGYT
TRBV6-5,ASRGPVNEKLF
TRBV2,ASSVTDNSNQPQH
TRBV6-5,ASSPWVSTGELF
TRBV6-6,ASSRGGVGQYSNQPQH
TRBV7-9,ASSTPLASQF
TRBV12-3/TRBV12-4,ASSLDRYGYT
TRBV7-3,ASSFSGRASGELF
TRBV23-1,ASTQATSGNEQF
TRBV13,ASSSGTGRTGELF
TRBV9,ASSTRRGGASGNQPQH
TRBV10-3,AISEGETQY
TRBV30,AWGRNYGYT
TRBV12-3/TRBV12-4,ASSWRGSEGYT
TRBV4-3,ASSQELGSILNTEAF
TRBV2,ASTRENTGELF
TRBV27,ATRTVVYGYT
TRBV28,ASSLWDSPDGYT
TRBV4-3,ASSQDWDRYGYT
TRBV29-1,SVRTGTGYEQY
TRBV3-1/TRBV3-2,ASSQDEAVSYEQY
TRBV5-1,ASSLGGHPRSYT
TRBV29-1,SVANNEQF
TRBV3-1/TRBV3-2,ASSYTSYGEQF
TRBV28,ATNQGSSNQPQH
TRBV7-2,ASSSTGANQPQH
TRBV24-1,ATQGTSGRDRNEQF
TRBV12-3/TRBV12-4,ASWGRGAF
TRBV7-2,ASSPSLGREFTGELF
TRBV18,ASSGGSNQPQH
TRBV6-2/TRBV6-3,ASSRTVSTGELF
TRBV7-2,ASSLSRAGGLTDTQY
TRBV3-1/TRBV3-2,ASSLAYSGRAFAYNEQF
TRBV4-1,ASSKQGARGYT
TRBV14,ASSQVQGIGYT
TRBV28,ASSSPQGMNTEAF
TRBV28,ASTGQAKETQY